Each of the 24 T cell receptor beta chains below was sequenced from the same sample in a study of CD8 T cells in Susac syndrome. When the RNA was reverse transcribed, random hexamers were used with an input of about 0.45 to 1 ug. From the immunoSEQ multiplex PCR reads, TCRdb called clonotypes with MiXCR, one entry per CDR3 protein. The data contain 140,000 or so distinct CDR3 sequences, approximately 94% of them singletons. Input material: CD4+ T cells from PBMCs. These receptors came from a human donor in good health.

The chain joins TRBV20-1 to TRBJ2-7; a weak D match, TRBD2 (6 bases). The CDR3 is 14 amino acids. CDR1 is DFQATT, CDR2 SNEGSKA, per germline (reference sequence). The CDR3 coding sequence is TGCAGAGGTTCCTCCGGGGGATCGGACCACGAGCAGTACTTC. This codes for CRGSSGGSDHEQYF.

The rearrangement uses TRBV3-1 and TRBJ2-3, with D perhaps TRBD1 or TRBD2 (5 bases each). Trimming left V 3 bases short and J 0 bases short, with 13 bases between. This CDR3 is built from 16 residues. CDR1 is LGHDT and CDR2 is YNNKEL in the germline V gene (reference sequence). CDR3: CASSHLGRSSTDTQYF. The CDR3 bases are TGTGCCAGCAGCCACCTGGGACGGTCGAGCACAGATACGCAGTATTTT.

The genes are TRBV7-2 and TRBJ2-3; 14 positions match TRBD2. CDR3 length: 17 amino acids. CDR1 and CDR2 from the germline V gene are SGHTA and FQGNSA. Trimming cost V 5 bases and J 2 bases; bases outside gene matches: 6. The CDR3 DNA sequence: TGTGCCAGCAGCCCGGGACTAGCGGGAGCGCCCACAGATACGCAGTATTTT. The encoded protein is CASSPGLAGAPTDTQYF.

The genes are TRBV28 and TRBJ2-7, with 8 bases matching TRBD1. J lost 3 bases, V lost 4 bases, and 29 bases had no gene match. There are 22 residues in the CDR3. Germline CDR1 is MDHEN and CDR2 is SYDVKM. CDR3 sequence reads: CASSWLGQGAFGDSGTRYEQYF. In DNA, the CDR3 is TGTGCCAGCAGTTGGTTGGGGCAGGGGGCTTTCGGGGATAGCGGAACGCGCTACGAGCAGTACTTC.

The V and J genes are TRBV20-1 and TRBJ2-1; D gene uncertain. Germline CDR1 reads DFQATT; CDR2 reads SNEGSKA (reference sequence). Trimming left V 6 bases short and J 2 bases short, with 11 bases between. This CDR3 is built from 13 residues. CDR3 in amino acids: CSANPQTYNEQFF. The CDR3 DNA is TGCAGTGCAAACCCTCAAACCTACAATGAGCAGTTCTTC.

This chain uses TRBV6-1 with TRBJ1-2; possibly TRBD1 for D (5 bases). The CDR3 is 16 residues long. Trimming cost V 7 bases and J 1 base, with 19 bases left between them. Germline V lookup: CDR1 MNHNS, CDR2 SASEGT. The CDR3 sequence: CASMGPTGGINYGYTF. In DNA form, the CDR3 reads TGTGCCAGCATGGGGCCCACAGGAGGAATTAACTATGGCTACACCTTC.

This clonotype was seen a single time. This chain uses TRBV12-3 or TRBV12-4 with TRBJ2-1; D tentatively fits TRBD1 or TRBD2 (7 bases each). The CDR3 consists of 18 residues. V lost 1 base and J lost 12, with 28 bases in between. The CDR3 DNA follows: TGTGCCAGCAGTTTAGGCAGGGGAGGGGGCAGGGGAGTGGGAGTGCAGTTCTTC. Amino acid sequence: CASSLGRGGGRGVGVQFF.

The chain carries TRBV19 and TRBJ2-5; D is uncertain. The V and J ends lost 1 base and 5 bases respectively, with 11 bases between them. The CDR3 length is 14 residues. In germline, CDR1 is LNHDA, CDR2 SQIVND (reference sequence). The CDR3 DNA is TGTGCCAGTAGTATAGGATTAGCCAAGGAGACCCAGTACTTC. It encodes CASSIGLAKETQYF.

The gene calls are TRBV29-1 and TRBJ2-7, with 7 positions matching TRBD2. CDR3 length: 14 amino acids. With 7 bases clipped from V and 5 bases from J, the junction kept 14 bases outside the gene matches. Germline V CDR1 and CDR2: SQVTM, ANQGSEA. The CDR3 protein is CSARGAGVPHEQYF. CDR3 DNA: TGCAGCGCCCGTGGGGCGGGAGTCCCCCACGAGCAGTACTTC.

CDR3 sequence reads: CASSVGQDNAYTF. CDR3 DNA: TGTGCCAGCAGCGTGGGACAGGATAACGCATACACCTTC. The chain employs TRBV5-4 and TRBJ1-2; 8 nucleotides agree with TRBD1. The trim removed 4 bases at V and 11 bases at J, leaving 10 bases unmatched. The length of the CDR3 is 13 residues. In germline, CDR1 is SGHNT, CDR2 YYREEE (reference sequence).

The chain is built from TRBV11-2 and TRBJ2-7; 7 nucleotides match TRBD1. V lost 5 bases and J lost 3; bases outside the gene matches: 4. Germline V gene sequence: CDR1 SGHAT, CDR2 FQNNGV. The CDR3 consists of 13 residues. CDR3 nucleotides: TGTGCCAGCAGCAACGACAGGGTCTACGAGCAGTACTTC. Its translation: CASSNDRVYEQYF.

This clonotype showed up just once. The CDR3 DNA sequence: TGTGCCAGCAGCCCCGGGACTAGCGGAGGCTACGAGCAGTACTTC. It specifies CASSPGTSGGYEQYF. This chain connects TRBV7-2 to TRBJ2-7, with 11 bases lining up with TRBD2. The CDR3 is 15 residues long. The junction had 6 bases not matched to a gene; V was cut back by 5 bases and J by 3 bases. Germline-derived CDR1 and CDR2 are SGHTA and FQGNSA.

The V and J genes are TRBV30 and TRBJ2-2; D uncertain. Germline CDR1 reads GTSNPN; CDR2 reads SVGIG (reference sequence). The CDR3 contains 13 residues. The V and J ends lost 0 bases and 7 bases respectively, with 9 bases between them. CDR3 nucleotides: TGTGCCTGGAGTGTCCGGACGGACGGGGAGCTGTTTTTT. Translation gives CAWSVRTDGELFF.

The J gene is TRBJ2-7, the V gene TRBV11-1; 8 nucleotides line up with TRBD2. V trimming: 5 bases; J trimming: 0 bases; junction bases outside the gene matches: 9. Germline V gene data show CDR1 as SGHAT and CDR2 as FQDESV (reference sequence). The CDR3 consists of 16 residues. CDR3 loop: CASSPTPGLVSYEQYF. In DNA form, the CDR3 reads TGTGCCAGCAGCCCAACCCCGGGACTAGTCTCCTACGAGCAGTACTTC.

This chain connects TRBV6-5 to TRBJ1-1; D unresolved. V was shortened by 2 bases and J by 6 bases, with 7 bases between the two germline ends. The CDR3 contains 12 residues. CDR1 and CDR2 from the germline V gene are MNHEY and SVGAGI. CDR3 DNA sequence: TGTGCCAGCAGTTACCCCAATTCTGAAGCTTTCTTT. Translated, it gives CASSYPNSEAFF.

The chain recombines TRBV28 with TRBJ1-2; D is uncertain. The CDR3 spans 12 residues. V was pared by 1 base and J by 8 bases, with 8 bases between. The germline CDR1 and CDR2 sequences are MDHEN and SYDVKM. The CDR3 nucleotides are TGTGCCAGCAGTTTATTAAGGGTGGGCTACACCTTC. Translating it yields CASSLLRVGYTF.

The gene calls are TRBV24-1 and TRBJ2-5, with 7 bases lining up with TRBD1. Per germline, CDR1 KGHDR and CDR2 SFDVKD. Trimming removed 3 bases from V and 4 bases from J; junction bases left unmatched: 10. The CDR3 totals 16 residues. In DNA, the CDR3 is TGTGCCACCAGTGATGCTGACAGGGCTGTAGGAGAGACCCAGTACTTC. The encoded protein is CATSDADRAVGETQYF.

The rearrangement links TRBV24-1 to TRBJ2-4; 7 positions agree with TRBD1. This CDR3 region has 15 residues. The germline V gene encodes CDR1 KGHDR and CDR2 SFDVKD. J was trimmed by 3 bases and V by 4 bases; bases with no gene match: 5. CDR3 bases: TGTGCCACCAGTGACCGACAGGGTGGCAAAAACATTCAGTACTTC. This gives the protein CATSDRQGGKNIQYF.

V is TRBV24-1 and J is TRBJ1-2; perhaps TRBD1 as D (6 bases). This CDR3 is built from 13 residues. V was trimmed by 1 base and J by 8 bases, leaving 10 bases between them. Germline V gene sequence: CDR1 KGHDR, CDR2 SFDVKD. Written as DNA, the CDR3 is TGTGCCACCAGTGATTTCGGGGGCTACGGCTACACCTTC. Encoded protein: CATSDFGGYGYTF.

This chain connects TRBV9 to TRBJ1-3; D gene uncertain. The V and J ends lost 5 bases and 1 base respectively, with 10 bases between them. This CDR3 spans 14 amino acids. Germline V lookup: CDR1 SGDLS, CDR2 YYNGEE. CDR3 in amino acids: CASSEMRSGNTIYF. CDR3 coding DNA: TGTGCCAGCAGTGAAATGAGATCTGGAAACACCATATATTTT.

This sequence joins TRBV30 and TRBJ2-1, with 9 bases lining up with TRBD2. V lost 3 bases, J lost 2 bases, and 8 bases stayed unmatched. The length of the CDR3 is 16 residues. Per the germline V gene, CDR1 is GTSNPN and CDR2 is SVGIG (reference sequence). The CDR3 bases are TGTGCCTGGAGGGGAGGAGGCGGGAGGGCCTACAATGAGCAGTTCTTC. This gives the protein CAWRGGGGRAYNEQFF.

This sequence joins TRBV5-8 and TRBJ2-3; no firm D call. Trimming pared 4 bases from V and 5 bases from J, leaving 14 bases between. Germline-derived CDR1 and CDR2 are SGHTS and YDEGEE. This CDR3 region has 14 residues. CDR3 sequence reads: CASSQWRFGDTQYF. CDR3 nucleotides: TGTGCCAGCAGCCAATGGCGATTTGGAGATACGCAGTATTTT. The whole variable domain, remainder taken from reference TRBV5-8 and TRBJ2-3, is EAGVTQSPTHLIKTRGQQATLRCSPISGHTSVYWYQQALGLGLQFLLWYDEGEERNRGNFPPRFSGRQFPNYSSELNVNALELEDSALYLCASSQWRFGDTQYFGPGTRLTVL.

J is TRBJ2-3 and V is TRBV30; D tentatively reads TRBD1 or TRBD2 (5 bases each). Per germline, CDR1 GTSNPN and CDR2 SVGIG (reference sequence). V lost 0 bases and J lost 1, with 14 bases in between. The CDR3 runs to 16 residues. This CDR3 is CAWSVLASRGTDTQYF. The DNA for the CDR3 is TGTGCCTGGAGTGTACTGGCTAGCAGGGGCACAGATACGCAGTATTTT.

The chain combines TRBV27 with TRBJ2-7; TRBD1 is a possible D gene (5 bases). CDR1 is MNHEY and CDR2 is SMNVEV in the germline V gene (reference sequence). CDR3 size: 15 residues. Between the trimmed V and J ends, which lost 1 base and 5 bases, there was a span of 15 bases. This CDR3 reads CASSLLAGMRDEQYF. The CDR3 nucleotides read TGTGCCAGCAGTTTATTAGCAGGGATGAGAGACGAGCAGTACTTC.